One and the same sample provided the 5 T cell receptor beta chains below, sequenced in a study of cytotoxic CD8 clonotypes in ibrutinib-treated CLL. Measured with immunoSEQ multiplex PCR; TCRdb has only the in-frame clones, and not every one. The repertoire holds 65,000 to 80,000 clones, with approximately 82% as singletons. The sample here was PBMCs, taken after 24 months of ibrutinib treatment. The origin of the receptors is a human donor with chronic lymphocytic leukemia.

This clone was detected only once. This chain uses TRBV29-1 with TRBJ2-2; D perhaps matches TRBD2 (6 bases). Trimming cost V 7 bases and J 3 bases, with 12 bases left between them. Germline V gives CDR1 SQVTM, CDR2 ANQGSEA. This CDR3 is 13 amino acids long. The CDR3 bases are TGCAGCGCAGCCGGGACTTACACCGGGGAGCTGTTTTTT. Amino acids: CSAAGTYTGELFF.

The chain is built from TRBV11-2 and TRBJ2-7; TRBD2 aligns across 8 bases. V was clipped by 5 bases and J by 3 bases; unmatched bases: 6. The germline gives CDR1 SGHAT, CDR2 FQNNGV. CDR3 length: 14 amino acids. In DNA, the CDR3 is TGTGCCAGCAGCCCGGGGGCGGGGGGCTACGAGCAGTACTTC. Translated, it gives CASSPGAGGYEQYF.

The chain carries TRBV6-5 and TRBJ2-7; D is unclear. V shed 2 bases and J shed 2 bases, with 10 bases lying between them. CDR3 size: 14 residues. Per germline, CDR1 MNHEY and CDR2 SVGAGI. The CDR3 region is CASSYTQATYEQYF. The CDR3 region has the DNA TGTGCCAGCAGTTACACTCAGGCCACCTACGAGCAGTACTTC.

V and J are TRBV30 and TRBJ1-1, with TRBD1 matching over 9 bases. V trimming: 0 bases; J trimming: 8 bases; junction bases outside the gene matches: 4. The CDR3 consists of 13 residues. Germline V gene sequence: CDR1 GTSNPN, CDR2 SVGIG (reference sequence). The CDR3 is CAWSVQGAPEAFF. The CDR3 bases are TGTGCCTGGAGTGTACAGGGGGCCCCAGAAGCTTTCTTT.

The V and J genes are TRBV9 and TRBJ2-2, with 8 bases identical to TRBD1. CDR1 and CDR2 (germline): SGDLS, YYNGEE. The CDR3 runs to 16 residues. Germline trimming cut 3 bases from V and 3 bases from J; bases unmatched to any gene: 7. The CDR3 loop reads CASSDGGTGHTGELFF. The CDR3 coding sequence is TGTGCCAGCAGCGACGGAGGGACAGGTCACACCGGGGAGCTGTTTTTT.